This TCR beta chain was identified in a study of human T cells and chemical hapten exposure. Time point in this sample: patch test 3, about 24 weeks after DPC sensitization. Treatment described: therapeutic diphenylcyclopropenone sensitization with weekly scalp DPC. One entry per CDR3 protein results from TCRdb running MiXCR on the RACE reads. The table records approximately 71,000 distinct CDR3 sequences, roughly 11% of them present only once. This clonotype was seen only a few times. In germline, CDR1 is GTSNPN, CDR2 SVGIG (reference sequence). Between the trimmed V and J ends, which lost 2 bases and 4 bases, there was a span of 12 bases. This CDR3 has 13 amino acids.

The input for sequencing was whole blood, taken in connection with sensitization to the hapten diphenylcyclopropenone (DPC). This receptor was identified in a woman in her forties or fifties with alopecia areata. Some clones in this sample may be carry-over from other donors' samples. The chain joins TRBV30 to TRBJ2-7; D gene uncertain. In DNA, the CDR3 is TGTGCCTGGAGTTTGAATGATCGATACGAGCAGTACTTC. This sequence encodes CAWSLNDRYEQYF. Full variable domain (outside the CDR3, taken from reference TRBV30 and TRBJ2-7): SQTIHQWPATLVQPVGSPLSLECTVEGTSNPNLYWYRQAAGRGLQLLFYSVGIGQISSEVPQNLSASRPQDRQFILSSKKLLLSDSGFYLCAWSLNDRYEQYFGPGTRLTVT.